This T cell receptor (beta chain) was sequenced in a study of OX40 agonist ivuxolimab in advanced cancers. About the research overall: Aged about 20 to 80 with a mean of about 60 years, they were around 79% male.

The CDR3 length is 13 residues. The ends were cut back, 3 bases at V and 4 bases at J, with 7 bases in the middle. The germline V gene has CDR1 LNHDA and CDR2 SQIVND (reference sequence). Findings and limits, study-wide: Among the lowest peripheral clonal expansion occurred in 0.1-3.0 mg/kg partial responders.

Sequencing was performed with immunoSEQ multiplex PCR; in TCRdb, only in-frame clones are kept and a portion is missing. Here the sample spans 30,000 to 45,000 clones, 78% being singletons. Notes on this clone: What it binds is not known.

The input for sequencing was CD4+ or CD8+ T cells sorted from blood, taken in a trial of the OX40 agonist ivuxolimab. The chain has TRBV19 and TRBJ1-5, with D perhaps TRBD1 (5 bases). This receptor was taken from an adult with an advanced solid tumor such as melanoma, head and neck, liver or kidney cancer. The CDR3 DNA is TGTGCCAGTAGTATGGGACTGAATCAGCCCCAGCATTTT. It encodes CASSMGLNQPQHF. Using reference TRBV19 and TRBJ1-5 for the parts outside the CDR3, the full variable domain is DGGITQSPKYLFRKEGQNVTLSCEQNLNHDAMYWYRQDPGQGLRLIYYSQIVNDFQKGDIAEGYSVSREKKESFPLTVTSAQKNPTAFYLCASSMGLNQPQHFGDGTRLSIL.